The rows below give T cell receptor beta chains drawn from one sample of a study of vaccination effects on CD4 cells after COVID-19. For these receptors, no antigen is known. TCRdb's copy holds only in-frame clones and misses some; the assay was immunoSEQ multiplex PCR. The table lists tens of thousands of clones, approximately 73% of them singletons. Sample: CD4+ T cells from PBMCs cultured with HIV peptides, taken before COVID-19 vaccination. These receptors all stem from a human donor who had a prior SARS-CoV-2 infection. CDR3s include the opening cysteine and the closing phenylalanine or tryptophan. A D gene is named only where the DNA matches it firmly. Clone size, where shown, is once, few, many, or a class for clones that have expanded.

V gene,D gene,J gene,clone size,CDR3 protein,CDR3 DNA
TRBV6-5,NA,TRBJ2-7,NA,CASSYSTWTLYEQYF,TGTGCCAGCAGTTACTCTACCTGGACATTGTATGAGCAGTACTTC
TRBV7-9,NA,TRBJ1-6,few,CASSFTAGDSPLHF,TGTGCCAGCAGCTTTACCGCGGGGGACTCACCCCTCCACTTT
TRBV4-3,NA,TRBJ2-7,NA,CASSQVRSSYEQYF,TGCGCCAGCAGCCAAGTCAGGAGCTCCTACGAGCAGTACTTC
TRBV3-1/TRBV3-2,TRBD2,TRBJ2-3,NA,CASSQGLAGFTGDTQYF,TGTGCCAGCAGCCAAGGACTAGCGGGTTTCACGGGGGATACGCAGTATTTT
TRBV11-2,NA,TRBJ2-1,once,CASSSSPSYPYNEQFF,TGTGCCAGCAGCTCCTCCCCTAGTTATCCCTACAATGAGCAGTTCTTC
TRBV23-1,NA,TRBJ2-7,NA,CASSTAYEQYF,TGCGCCAGCTCTACAGCCTACGAGCAGTACTTC
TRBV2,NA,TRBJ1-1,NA,CASSESGGITEAFF,TGTGCCAGCAGTGAATCCGGGGGTATTACTGAAGCTTTCTTT
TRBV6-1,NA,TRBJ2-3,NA,CASSVSLGTSTDTQYF,TGTGCCAGCAGTGTTTCGCTGGGGACAAGCACAGATACGCAGTATTTT
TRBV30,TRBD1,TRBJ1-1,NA,CAWNDGTGSPEAFF,TGTGCCTGGAATGATGGGACAGGGAGCCCTGAAGCTTTCTTT
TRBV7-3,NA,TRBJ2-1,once,CASSLSRASEQFF,TGTGCCAGCAGCTTATCTCGGGCGTCAGAGCAGTTCTTC
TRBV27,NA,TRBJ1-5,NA,CASSPRKGGNQPQHF,TGTGCCAGCAGCCCAAGAAAAGGGGGCAATCAGCCCCAGCATTTT
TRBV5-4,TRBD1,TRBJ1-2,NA,CASRRQGDYGYTF,TGTGCCAGCAGGAGACAGGGGGACTATGGCTACACCTTC
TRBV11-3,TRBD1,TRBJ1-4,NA,CASSLGTRTGRREKLFF,TGTGCCAGCAGCTTAGGCACGAGGACAGGCCGAAGAGAAAAACTGTTTTTT
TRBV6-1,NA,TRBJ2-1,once,CASSEFRGREYEQFF,TGTGCCAGCAGTGAATTCCGGGGCAGGGAATATGAGCAGTTCTTC
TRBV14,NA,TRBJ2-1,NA,CASSRSSYNEQFF,TGTGCCAGCAGCCGCAGCTCCTACAATGAGCAGTTCTTC
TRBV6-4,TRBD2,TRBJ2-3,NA,CASSDSTSGNPDTQYF,TGTGCCAGCAGTGACTCAACTAGCGGGAATCCAGATACGCAGTATTTT
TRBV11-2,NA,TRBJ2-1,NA,CASEGQPGLMYNEQFF,TGTGCCAGCGAAGGACAGCCCGGACTTATGTACAATGAGCAGTTCTTC
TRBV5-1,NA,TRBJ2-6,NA,CASRSGSSGANVLTF,TGCGCCAGCAGGAGTGGAAGCTCTGGGGCCAACGTCCTGACTTTC
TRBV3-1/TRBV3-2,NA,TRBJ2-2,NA,CASRPSGGSTGELFF,TGTGCCAGCAGACCCTCAGGGGGGAGCACCGGGGAGCTGTTTTTT
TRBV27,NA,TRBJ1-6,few,CASSLWSGGGLNSPLHF,TGTGCCAGCAGTTTATGGTCCGGTGGGGGGCTTAATTCACCCCTCCACTTT
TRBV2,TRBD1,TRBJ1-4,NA,CASTQGAGTGTEKLFF,TGTGCCAGCACCCAAGGAGCCGGGACAGGGACCGAAAAACTGTTTTTT
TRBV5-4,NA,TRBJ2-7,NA,CASSLNSLGGTNEQYF,TGTGCCAGCAGCTTGAATTCTCTGGGGGGAACGAACGAGCAGTACTTC
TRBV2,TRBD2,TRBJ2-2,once,CASSPRLAGGRGTGELFF,TGTGCCAGCAGTCCCCGACTAGCGGGGGGGCGGGGCACCGGGGAGCTGTTTTTT
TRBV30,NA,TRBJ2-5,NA,CAWSVGGTGHPPQYF,TGTGCCTGGAGTGTAGGGGGGACGGGACACCCGCCACAGTACTTC
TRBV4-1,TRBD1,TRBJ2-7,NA,CASSQPGQESLRQYF,TGCGCCAGCAGCCAACCGGGACAGGAGAGCCTACGGCAGTACTTC
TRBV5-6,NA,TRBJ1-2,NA,CASSLVTVYYGYTF,TGTGCCAGCAGCTTGGTAACGGTTTACTATGGCTACACCTTC
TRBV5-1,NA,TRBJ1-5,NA,CASSLEGQPQHF,TGCGCCAGCAGCTTGGAGGGGCAGCCCCAGCATTTT
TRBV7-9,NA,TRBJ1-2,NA,CASSSQGKPNYGYTF,TGTGCCAGCAGCTCGCAGGGTAAACCTAACTATGGCTACACCTTC
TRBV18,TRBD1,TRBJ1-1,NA,CASGQGAGGNTEAFF,TGTGCCAGCGGACAGGGGGCCGGGGGGAACACTGAAGCTTTCTTT
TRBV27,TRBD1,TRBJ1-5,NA,CASSIQGARNQPQHF,TGTGCCAGCAGTATACAGGGGGCGCGAAATCAGCCCCAGCATTTT
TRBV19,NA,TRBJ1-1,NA,CASSILGGTEAFF,TGTGCCAGTAGTATCTTAGGGGGCACTGAAGCTTTCTTT
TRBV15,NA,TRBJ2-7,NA,CATSRDRLQASYEQYF,TGTGCCACCAGCAGAGATAGGCTGCAGGCTAGCTACGAGCAGTACTTC
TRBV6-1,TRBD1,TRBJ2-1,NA,CASSESHGQGSYNEQFF,TGTGCCAGCAGTGAATCCCATGGACAGGGTTCCTACAATGAGCAGTTCTTC
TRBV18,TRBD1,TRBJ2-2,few,CASSRPGQGATGELFF,TGTGCCAGCTCACGACCGGGACAGGGGGCCACCGGGGAGCTGTTTTTT
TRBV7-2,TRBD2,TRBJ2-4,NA,CASSFKTSDIQYF,TGTGCCAGCAGCTTCAAGACTAGCGACATTCAGTACTTC
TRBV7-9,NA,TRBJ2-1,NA,CASSLVTEQFF,TGTGCCAGCAGCTTAGTTACTGAGCAGTTCTTC
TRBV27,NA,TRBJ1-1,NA,CASSFDQRYTEAFF,TGTGCCAGCAGTTTTGACCAACGGTACACTGAAGCTTTCTTT
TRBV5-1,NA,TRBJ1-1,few,CASSSPNTEAFF,TGCGCCAGCAGCTCCCCCAACACTGAAGCTTTCTTT
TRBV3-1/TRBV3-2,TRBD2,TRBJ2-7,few,CASSRRASGGAYEQYF,TGTGCCAGCAGCCGTAGAGCTAGCGGGGGGGCCTACGAGCAGTACTTC
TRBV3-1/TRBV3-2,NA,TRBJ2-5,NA,CASSQGNRLWTQYF,TGTGCCAGCAGCCAAGGGAATAGGTTGTGGACCCAGTACTTC
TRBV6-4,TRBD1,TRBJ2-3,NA,CASSDFRDRDNPDTQYF,TGTGCCAGCAGTGACTTTCGGGACAGGGATAATCCAGATACGCAGTATTTT
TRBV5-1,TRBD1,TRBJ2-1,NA,CASSSQGASYNEQFF,TGCGCCAGCAGCTCCCAGGGGGCGTCCTACAATGAGCAGTTCTTC
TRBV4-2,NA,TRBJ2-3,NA,CASSPSRDTQYF,TGTGCCAGCAGCCCCTCTCGAGATACGCAGTATTTT
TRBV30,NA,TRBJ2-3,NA,CAWSRSRVADTQYF,TGTGCCTGGAGTCGCTCAAGGGTGGCAGATACGCAGTATTTT
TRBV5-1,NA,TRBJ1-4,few,CASRPFTDSNEKLFF,TGCGCCAGCAGACCCTTTACAGATTCTAATGAAAAACTGTTTTTT
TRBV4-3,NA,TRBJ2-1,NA,CASSQDLGGPADQGEQFF,TGCGCCAGCAGCCAAGATCTAGGGGGACCCGCGGATCAAGGGGAGCAGTTCTTC
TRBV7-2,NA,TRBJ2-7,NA,CASSFDRRVYEQYF,TGTGCCAGCAGCTTCGACAGGAGAGTCTACGAGCAGTACTTC
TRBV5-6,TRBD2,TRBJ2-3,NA,CASSSAGGRDTQYF,TGTGCCAGCAGCTCGGCCGGGGGGAGGGATACGCAGTATTTT
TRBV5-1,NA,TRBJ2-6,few,CASSLVVGASGANVLTF,TGCGCCAGCAGCTTGGTGGTGGGAGCCTCTGGGGCCAACGTCCTGACTTTC